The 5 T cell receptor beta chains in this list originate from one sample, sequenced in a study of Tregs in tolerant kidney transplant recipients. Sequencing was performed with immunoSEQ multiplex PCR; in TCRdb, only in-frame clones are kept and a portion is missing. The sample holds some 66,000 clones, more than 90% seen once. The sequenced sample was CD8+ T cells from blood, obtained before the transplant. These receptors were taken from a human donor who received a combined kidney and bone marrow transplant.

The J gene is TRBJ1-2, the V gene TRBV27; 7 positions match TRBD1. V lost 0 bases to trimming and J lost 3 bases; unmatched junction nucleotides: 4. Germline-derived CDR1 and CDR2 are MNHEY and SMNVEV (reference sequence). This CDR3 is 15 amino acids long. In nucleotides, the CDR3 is TGTGCCAGCAGTTTATCGACAGGGCCCGACTATGGCTACACCTTC. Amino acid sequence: CASSLSTGPDYGYTF.

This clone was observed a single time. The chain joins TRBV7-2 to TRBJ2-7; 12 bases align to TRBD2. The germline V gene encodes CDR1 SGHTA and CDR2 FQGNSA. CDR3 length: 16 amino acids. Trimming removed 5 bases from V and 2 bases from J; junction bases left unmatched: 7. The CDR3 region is CASSGGLAGGAYEQYF. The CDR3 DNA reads TGTGCCAGCAGCGGGGGACTAGCGGGCGGGGCCTACGAGCAGTACTTC.

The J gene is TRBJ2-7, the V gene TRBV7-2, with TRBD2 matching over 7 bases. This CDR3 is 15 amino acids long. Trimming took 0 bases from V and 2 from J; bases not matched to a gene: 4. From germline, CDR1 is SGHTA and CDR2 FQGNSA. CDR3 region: CASSLAWRGTYEQYF. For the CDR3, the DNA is TGTGCCAGCAGCTTAGCGTGGCGGGGGACCTACGAGCAGTACTTC. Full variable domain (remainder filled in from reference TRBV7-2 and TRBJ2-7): GAGVSQSPSNKVTEKGKDVELRCDPISGHTALYWYRQSLGQGLEFLIYFQGNSAPDKSGLPSDRFSAERTGGSVSTLTIQRTQQEDSAVYLCASSLAWRGTYEQYFGPGTRLTVT.

Here the CDR3 DNA reads TGTGCCAGCAGTTTAGCGGTTGTCACCGGGGAGCTGTTTTTT. It specifies CASSLAVVTGELFF. This rearrangement joins TRBV27 to TRBJ2-2; D uncertain. V was clipped by 2 bases and J by 4 bases, with 8 bases between them. Germline-derived CDR1 and CDR2 are MNHEY and SMNVEV (reference sequence). The CDR3 spans 14 residues.

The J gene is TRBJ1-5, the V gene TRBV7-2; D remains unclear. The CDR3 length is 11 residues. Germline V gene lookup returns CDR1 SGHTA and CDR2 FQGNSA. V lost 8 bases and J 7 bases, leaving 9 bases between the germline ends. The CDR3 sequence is CASGLQQPQHF. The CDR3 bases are TGTGCCAGCGGGCTACAGCAGCCCCAGCATTTT. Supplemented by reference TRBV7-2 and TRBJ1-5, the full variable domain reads GAGVSQSPSNKVTEKGKDVELRCDPISGHTALYWYRQSLGQGLEFLIYFQGNSAPDKSGLPSDRFSAERTGGSVSTLTIQRTQQEDSAVYLCASGLQQPQHFGDGTRLSIL.